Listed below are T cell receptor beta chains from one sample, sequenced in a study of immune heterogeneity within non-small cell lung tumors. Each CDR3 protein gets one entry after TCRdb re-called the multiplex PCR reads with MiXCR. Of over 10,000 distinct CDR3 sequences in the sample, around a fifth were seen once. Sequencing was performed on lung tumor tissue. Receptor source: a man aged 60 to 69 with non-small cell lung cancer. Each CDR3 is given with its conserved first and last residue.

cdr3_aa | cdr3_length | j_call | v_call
CASSASGTGYGYTF | 14 | TRBJ1-2 | TRBV6-1
CASSKTSAGRKTQYF | 15 | TRBJ2-5 | TRBV6-1
CASSIRGTDTRYF | 13 | TRBJ2-3 | TRBV19
CASSQVLGDSGNTIYF | 16 | TRBJ1-3 | TRBV4-1
CASSRNTGQSSGANVLTF | 18 | TRBJ2-6 | TRBV2
CASSVGLAGGDTQYF | 15 | TRBJ2-3 | TRBV9
CASSLGPTSGSVGYEQYF | 18 | TRBJ2-7 | TRBV7-6
CASSFLASGGNEQFF | 15 | TRBJ2-1 | TRBV28
CSARGTSGSSYNEQFF | 16 | TRBJ2-1 | TRBV20-1
CAIRQNTEAFF | 11 | TRBJ1-1 | TRBV10-3
CATKADASSYNEQFF | 15 | TRBJ2-1 | TRBV10-3
CASSLTSYEQYF | 12 | TRBJ2-7 | TRBV28
CSVEVAGNTGELFF | 14 | TRBJ2-2 | TRBV29-1
CASKNTAGAYGYTF | 14 | TRBJ1-2 | TRBV3-1
CSAASGQGLTEAFF | 14 | TRBJ1-1 | TRBV20-1
CTSSLAKGTSGTDTQYF | 17 | TRBJ2-3 | TRBV5-1
CASSEFLGLVDRGRTPQHF | 19 | TRBJ1-5 | TRBV6-1
CSAGPGLVGVQYF | 13 | TRBJ2-3 | TRBV20-1
CSARGLGGSGNTIYF | 15 | TRBJ1-3 | TRBV20-1
CASSPGKVAGTPDTQYF | 17 | TRBJ2-3 | TRBV28
CASTLGLADNEQFF | 14 | TRBJ2-1 | TRBV11-1
CASSTLHSFPNYGYTF | 16 | TRBJ1-2 | TRBV27
CASSQTGTGYTF | 12 | TRBJ1-2 | TRBV28
CASIEGPGRYEQYF | 14 | TRBJ2-7 | TRBV28
CASSLGGRDQPQHF | 14 | TRBJ1-5 | TRBV28
CASSLGQGIPYEQYF | 15 | TRBJ2-7 | TRBV7-9
CASSTGQGLETQYF | 14 | TRBJ2-5 | TRBV7-7
CASSQGADTQYF | 12 | TRBJ2-3 | TRBV12-3/TRBV12-4
CASSSAGRAHGYTF | 14 | TRBJ1-2 | TRBV5-1
CSARESDQETQYF | 13 | TRBJ2-5 | TRBV20-1
CASSQEVKGTGGLANEKLFF | 20 | TRBJ1-4 | TRBV4-1
CSAREEGWSNQPQHF | 15 | TRBJ1-5 | TRBV20-1
CSARDSSDGEKLFF | 14 | TRBJ1-4 | TRBV20-1
CASSLTLSILSGGEDVYTF | 19 | TRBJ1-2 | TRBV7-9
CASSSRGDTGELFF | 14 | TRBJ2-2 | TRBV5-1
CASSWTPRYEQFF | 13 | TRBJ2-1 | TRBV11-2
CASSPQSGSWTGELFF | 16 | TRBJ2-2 | TRBV3-1
CATSRDTSGAGGFETQYF | 18 | TRBJ2-5 | TRBV15
CASSGGQLNYGYTF | 14 | TRBJ1-2 | TRBV6-1
CASIPGLANNEQFF | 14 | TRBJ2-1 | TRBV6-2/TRBV6-3
CASSPLGRGTQDTQYF | 16 | TRBJ2-3 | TRBV18
CASSGRQGASYTF | 13 | TRBJ1-2 | TRBV9
CASSQEWSHEQYF | 13 | TRBJ2-7 | TRBV3-1
CSARIAVNNEQFF | 13 | TRBJ2-1 | TRBV20-1
CASRANRLTGELFF | 14 | TRBJ2-2 | TRBV10-1
CASSSRSGDNTEAFF | 15 | TRBJ1-1 | TRBV5-1
CASSLIGGKETQYF | 14 | TRBJ2-5 | TRBV11-2
CASSLSRVRETQYF | 14 | TRBJ2-5 | TRBV27